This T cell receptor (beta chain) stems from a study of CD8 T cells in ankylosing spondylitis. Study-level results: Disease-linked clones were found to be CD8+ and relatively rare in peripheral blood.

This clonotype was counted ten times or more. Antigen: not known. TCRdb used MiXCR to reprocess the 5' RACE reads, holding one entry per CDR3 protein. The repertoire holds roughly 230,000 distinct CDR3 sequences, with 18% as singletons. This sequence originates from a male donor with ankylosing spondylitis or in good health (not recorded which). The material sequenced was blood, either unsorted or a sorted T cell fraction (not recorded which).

The CDR3 region is CASSLGGRGNTEAFF. The CDR3, as DNA: TGTGCCAGCAGCTTAGGGGGCAGGGGGAACACTGAAGCTTTCTTT. V usage is TRBV7-2 and J usage is TRBJ1-1, with a weak D call TRBD1 (6 bases). Germline CDR1 is SGHTA and CDR2 is FQGNSA. CDR3 length equals 15 residues. With 1 base removed from V and 1 base from J, the gap between germline ends came to 10 bases.